The 29 T cell receptor beta chains reported below all come from one sample, sequenced in a study of shared clonotypes between healthy human individuals. The assay was immunoSEQ multiplex PCR, and TCRdb's table has in-frame clones only and misses some. Here the sample spans more than 450,000 clones, 60% to 85% being singletons. Input material: PBMCs. These receptors were obtained from a woman in her thirties or forties in good health. Some clones in this sample may be carry-over from other donors' samples.

This clone is a singleton in its sample. This chain uses TRBV10-2 with TRBJ2-1, with 10 bases fitting TRBD2. This CDR3 comprises 15 residues. Trimming removed 6 bases from V and 3 bases from J; junction bases left unmatched: 5. Germline V gene lookup returns CDR1 WSHSY and CDR2 SAAADI. The CDR3 loop is CASRNQREGYNEQFF. The CDR3 bases are TGCGCCAGCAGAAACCAGCGGGAGGGCTACAATGAGCAGTTCTTC.

The chain uses TRBV5-5 and TRBJ2-7, with 10 bases aligning to TRBD1. Unmatched junction bases numbered 8, after V lost 1 base and J lost 7 bases. The germline V gene has CDR1 SGHKS and CDR2 YYEKEE (reference sequence). The CDR3 loop spans 15 amino acids. The CDR3 DNA reads as TGTGCCAGCAGCTTGTCTGACAGGGGGCGCTGGGAGCAGTACTTC. It encodes CASSLSDRGRWEQYF. Supplemented by reference TRBV5-5 and TRBJ2-7, the full variable domain reads DAGVTQSPTHLIKTRGQQVTLRCSPISGHKSVSWYQQVLGQGPQFIFQYYEKEERGRGNFPDRFSARQFPNYSSELNVNALLLGDSALYLCASSLSDRGRWEQYFGPGTRLTVT.

The chain carries TRBV7-8 and TRBJ1-2; D is perhaps TRBD1 (5 bases). V was pared by 3 bases and J by 4 bases, with 15 bases between. The V gene's germline CDR1 is SGHVS and CDR2 FQNEAQ. The CDR3 spans 15 residues. The CDR3 DNA is TGTGCCAGCAGCTTCATTGCAGGGCTGGTCTATGGCTACACCTTC. It is translated as CASSFIAGLVYGYTF.

This clone was found once. The genes are TRBV7-9 and TRBJ2-2; TRBD1 might be the D (6 bases). The V end lost 3 bases, the J end lost 3 bases, and 8 bases lay between the germline ends. From germline, CDR1 is SEHNR and CDR2 FQNEAQ (reference sequence). CDR3 length: 14 amino acids. CDR3 sequence (DNA): TGTGCCAGCAGCTTTGGGGGCGACACCGGGGAGCTGTTTTTT. This codes for CASSFGGDTGELFF.

This chain links TRBV5-4 with TRBJ2-7; 10 bases align to TRBD2. The CDR3 is 14 residues long. Germline CDR1 SGHNT, CDR2 YYREEE (reference sequence). The V and J ends lost 3 bases and 4 bases, in that order; junction bases with no gene match: 4. The CDR3 reads CASSSASGSYEQYF. The DNA of the CDR3 is TGTGCCAGCAGCTCGGCTAGCGGGAGTTACGAGCAGTACTTC.

V usage is TRBV30 and J usage is TRBJ1-1, with D maybe TRBD1 (5 bases). This CDR3 has 13 amino acids. V dropped 2 bases and J dropped 4 bases, with 11 bases sitting between them. Germline CDR1 is GTSNPN and CDR2 is SVGIG (reference sequence). In DNA, the CDR3 is TGTGCCTGGAGTACCGACGACAGCACTGAAGCTTTCTTT. As protein: CAWSTDDSTEAFF.

The rearrangement joins TRBV7-9 to TRBJ1-1, with 7 positions matching TRBD1. The CDR3 has 11 amino acids. The V gene's germline CDR1 is SEHNR and CDR2 FQNEAQ (reference sequence). With V trimmed by 4 bases and J by 10 bases, 3 bases remained unmatched. The CDR3: CASSSWTGAFF. CDR3 nucleotide sequence: TGTGCCAGCAGCTCCTGGACAGGAGCTTTCTTT.

This chain joins TRBV5-4 and TRBJ2-1; maybe TRBD1 (5 bases). The CDR3 is 16 residues long. V shed 4 bases and J shed 2 bases, with 16 bases lying between them. Germline loops: CDR1 SGHNT, CDR2 YYREEE (reference sequence). Here the CDR3 reads CASSQGASPAYNEQFF. CDR3 coding DNA: TGTGCCAGCAGCCAAGGGGCGTCTCCTGCCTACAATGAGCAGTTCTTC.

This chain uses TRBV2 with TRBJ1-2; D possibly corresponds to TRBD1 (5 bases). CDR3 length: 15 amino acids. V lost 7 bases and J 4 bases, leaving 19 bases between the germline ends. The germline gives CDR1 SNHLY, CDR2 FYNNEI. In DNA, the CDR3 is TGTGCCAGCATGTCAGACAGAGCATATCTCTATGGCTACACCTTC. This gives the protein CASMSDRAYLYGYTF.

This clone occurred once. This likely reflects a read error, since a far larger clone is one base away. In the same sample, other DNA sequences code for this CDR3. This chain connects TRBV27 to TRBJ2-3, with D possibly TRBD2 on 6 matching bases. The CDR3 consists of 14 residues. The V end was cut by 8 bases, the J end by 4 bases, with 16 bases between. The germline CDR1 and CDR2 sequences are MNHEY and SMNVEV (reference sequence). The CDR3 protein is CASSNGRRADTQYF. CDR3 nucleotide sequence: TGTGCCAGCTCAAACGGGAGAAGGGCAGATACGCAGTATTTT.

This clone came up many times. The chain has TRBV6-5 and TRBJ2-7; 8 nucleotides align to TRBD1. Trimming removed 2 bases from V and 4 bases from J; junction bases left unmatched: 7. This CDR3 comprises 15 residues. CDR1 and CDR2 from the germline V gene are MNHEY and SVGAGI. CDR3 amino acids: CASSYAGTGLYEQYF. The DNA for the CDR3 is TGTGCCAGCAGTTACGCGGGGACAGGACTATACGAGCAGTACTTC.

V usage is TRBV11-2 and J usage is TRBJ2-7; weak D call: TRBD2 (6 bases). Trimming removed 0 bases from V and 0 bases from J, with 9 bases in between. The CDR3 spans 15 residues. Germline V gene data show CDR1 as SGHAT and CDR2 as FQNNGV. The CDR3 here is CASSLEPGDSYEQYF. In DNA, the CDR3 is TGTGCCAGCAGCTTAGAGCCGGGGGACTCCTACGAGCAGTACTTC.

As DNA, the CDR3 is TGCGCCAGCAGCTGGACAGGGGACGACACAGATACGCAGTATTTT. Amino acids: CASSWTGDDTDTQYF. The chain recombines TRBV5-1 with TRBJ2-3; 9 positions agree with TRBD1. Germline V gene data show CDR1 as SGHRS and CDR2 as YFSETQ. Trimming cost V 3 bases and J 2 bases; bases outside gene matches: 4. The CDR3 loop spans 15 amino acids.

With regard to this clone: The sample holds other DNA sequences that translate to the same CDR3. V usage is TRBV7-9 and J usage is TRBJ1-1; D remains unclear. The CDR3 spans 13 residues. CDR1 and CDR2 from the germline V gene are SEHNR and FQNEAQ (reference sequence). The ends were cut back, 3 bases at V and 1 base at J, with 6 bases in the middle. The CDR3 sequence: CASSLEANTEAFF. The CDR3 DNA follows: TGTGCCAGCAGCTTGGAGGCGAACACTGAAGCTTTCTTT.

The rearrangement links TRBV9 to TRBJ2-5; D gene ambiguous. V was pared by 4 bases and J by 5 bases, with 12 bases between. The CDR3 covers 13 residues. CDR1 SGDLS and CDR2 YYNGEE come from the germline V gene. The CDR3 nucleotides are TGTGCCAGCAGCCCTAATTGGGCTGAGACCCAGTACTTC. Protein: CASSPNWAETQYF. Full variable domain (remainder filled in from reference TRBV9 and TRBJ2-5): DSGVTQTPKHLITATGQRVTLRCSPRSGDLSVYWYQQSLDQGLQFLIQYYNGEERAKGNILERFSAQQFPDLHSELNLSSLELGDSALYFCASSPNWAETQYFGPGTRLLVL.

The V gene is TRBV6-1, the J gene TRBJ2-7; 10 nucleotides match TRBD1. The J segment lost 6 bases and the V segment lost 2 bases, leaving 7 bases of the junction unmatched. The CDR3 extends over 15 amino acids. The germline CDR1 and CDR2 sequences are MNHNS and SASEGT. CDR3 DNA: TGTGCCAGCAGTGAACGGGGACAGGGGAAGGGCGAGCAGTACTTC. Protein sequence: CASSERGQGKGEQYF.

The chain links TRBV6-6 to TRBJ2-3, with no clear D. Trimming took 0 bases from V and 3 from J, leaving 10 bases between them. The CDR3 extends over 15 amino acids. Per the germline V gene, CDR1 is MNHNY and CDR2 is SVGAGI (reference sequence). CDR3 in amino acids: CASSYSAPDTDTQYF. In DNA form, the CDR3 reads TGTGCCAGCAGTTACTCGGCCCCGGATACAGATACGCAGTATTTT.

J is TRBJ2-7 and V is TRBV2, with D possibly being TRBD2 (6 bases). Germline assignment: CDR1 SNHLY and CDR2 FYNNEI. V gave up 6 bases and J gave up 3 bases, with 15 bases separating them. This CDR3 contains 14 residues. The CDR3 DNA reads TGTGCCAGCAGAGCGGCTGGGACTCGCTACGAGCAGTACTTC. It is translated as CASRAAGTRYEQYF.

CDR3: CASSRTGLPVNEQYF. For the CDR3, the DNA is TGTGCCAGCAGCCGAACAGGGCTTCCAGTGAACGAGCAGTACTTC. The V gene is TRBV11-3, the J gene TRBJ2-7, with a weak D call TRBD1 (6 bases). Germline V gene data show CDR1 as SGHNT and CDR2 as YENEEA. The V end was cut by 5 bases, the J end by 5 bases, with 19 bases between. The CDR3 length is 15 residues.

This clone was recorded only once. This rearrangement joins TRBV5-4 to TRBJ1-2, with 10 bases matching TRBD1. The germline V gene encodes CDR1 SGHNT and CDR2 YYREEE (reference sequence). Germline trimming cut 5 bases from V and 3 bases from J; bases unmatched to any gene: 10. This CDR3 is 16 amino acids long. CDR3 coding DNA: TGTGCCAGCAGGAAGGACAGGGGGATTGCCGACTATGGCTACACCTTC. This translates into CASRKDRGIADYGYTF.

As DNA, the CDR3 is TGCGCCAGCAGCCCCTTCCCTTCAGAGACCCAGTACTTC. Residues: CASSPFPSETQYF. The chain carries TRBV5-1 and TRBJ2-5; D not resolved. CDR1 and CDR2 (germline): SGHRS, YFSETQ. The CDR3 length is 13 residues. V was cut by 4 bases and J by 4 bases, with 11 bases left in between.

J is TRBJ1-6 and V is TRBV5-4; 9 bases agree with TRBD1. This CDR3 spans 14 amino acids. Germline CDR1 SGHNT, CDR2 YYREEE (reference sequence). The ends lost 0 bases at V and 10 bases at J; junction bases unmatched: 2. As DNA, the CDR3 is TGTGCCAGCAGCTTGGGACAGGGGGAATCACCCCTCCACTTT. Protein sequence: CASSLGQGESPLHF.

The chain combines TRBV6-4 with TRBJ1-5; D is perhaps TRBD1 (5 bases). The CDR3 is 16 amino acids. V dropped 5 bases and J dropped 0 bases, with 14 bases sitting between them. Germline assignment: CDR1 MRHNA and CDR2 SNTAGT. Here the CDR3 reads CASSPPRDYSNQPQHF. CDR3 coding DNA: TGTGCCAGCAGTCCCCCCAGGGATTATAGCAATCAGCCCCAGCATTTT.

The V gene is TRBV5-4, the J gene TRBJ2-7; TRBD1 agrees at 10 bases. CDR1 is SGHNT, CDR2 YYREEE, per germline (reference sequence). The CDR3 totals 15 residues. Trimming removed 0 bases from V and 1 base from J; junction bases left unmatched: 1. The CDR3 sequence is CASSLGQGASYEQYF. The CDR3 DNA sequence: TGTGCCAGCAGCTTGGGACAGGGGGCTTCCTACGAGCAGTACTTC.

V gene TRBV14 combines with J gene TRBJ2-7; 10 bases fit TRBD1. Germline CDR1 reads SGHDN; CDR2 reads FVKESK. The CDR3 extends over 15 amino acids. The V segment lost 4 bases and the J segment 3 bases; nucleotides outside the gene matches: 6. CDR3 sequence (DNA): TGTGCCAGCAGCCGAGACAGGGGGCAGGTCTACGAGCAGTACTTC. Translation: CASSRDRGQVYEQYF.

The chain is built from TRBV9 and TRBJ1-3; the match to TRBD1 covers 9 bases. Trimming took 4 bases from V and 3 from J; bases not matched to a gene: 8. CDR1 SGDLS and CDR2 YYNGEE come from the germline V gene. The CDR3 extends over 16 amino acids. In DNA, the CDR3 is TGTGCCAGCAGCCCCCATTGGACAGGGGATGGAAACACCATATATTTT. This encodes CASSPHWTGDGNTIYF.

The genes are TRBV7-8 and TRBJ2-1, with D perhaps TRBD2 (5 bases). Germline V lookup: CDR1 SGHVS, CDR2 FQNEAQ. V was pared by 1 base and J by 5 bases, with 12 bases between. The CDR3 length is 15 residues. Here the CDR3 DNA reads TGTGCCAGCAGCTTAGGTTTAGCGAAAAACAATGAGCAGTTCTTC. Encoded protein: CASSLGLAKNNEQFF.

This clone was observed a handful of times. The chain couples TRBV11-3 to TRBJ1-5; possibly TRBD1 for D (5 bases). The ends were cut back, 0 bases at V and 4 bases at J, with 13 bases in the middle. The CDR3 length is 16 residues. Per germline, CDR1 SGHNT and CDR2 YENEEA. The CDR3: CASSLDGGFKNQPQHF. CDR3 coding DNA: TGTGCCAGCAGCTTAGACGGGGGGTTTAAAAATCAGCCCCAGCATTTT.

V is TRBV30 and J is TRBJ2-2; 11 bases line up with TRBD1. CDR1 and CDR2 (germline): GTSNPN, SVGIG (reference sequence). The CDR3 consists of 17 residues. The V segment lost 4 bases and the J segment 4 bases; nucleotides outside the gene matches: 11. The CDR3 sequence: CAWKDRGRGPITGELFF. The CDR3 nucleotides read TGTGCCTGGAAGGACAGGGGGCGCGGCCCTATCACCGGGGAGCTGTTTTTT.